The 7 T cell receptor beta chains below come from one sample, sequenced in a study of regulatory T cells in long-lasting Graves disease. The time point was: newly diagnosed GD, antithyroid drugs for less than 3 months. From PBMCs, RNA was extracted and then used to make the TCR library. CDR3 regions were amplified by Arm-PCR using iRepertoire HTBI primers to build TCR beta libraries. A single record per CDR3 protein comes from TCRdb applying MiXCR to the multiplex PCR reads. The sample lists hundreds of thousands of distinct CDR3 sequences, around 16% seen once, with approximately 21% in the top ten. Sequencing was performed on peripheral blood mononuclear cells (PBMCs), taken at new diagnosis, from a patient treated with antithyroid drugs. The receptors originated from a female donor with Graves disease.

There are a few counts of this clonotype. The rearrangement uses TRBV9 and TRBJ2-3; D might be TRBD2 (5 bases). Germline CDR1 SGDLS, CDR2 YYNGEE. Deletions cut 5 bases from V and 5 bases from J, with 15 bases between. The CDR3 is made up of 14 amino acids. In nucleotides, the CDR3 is TGTGCCAGCAGGAAACTAGAGTCGAAAGATACGCAGTATTTT. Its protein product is CASRKLESKDTQYF.

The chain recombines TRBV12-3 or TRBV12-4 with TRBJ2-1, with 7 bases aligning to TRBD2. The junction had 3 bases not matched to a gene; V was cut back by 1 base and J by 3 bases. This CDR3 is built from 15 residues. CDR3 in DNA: TGTGCCAGCAGTTTAGTAGCGGGCCACTACAATGAGCAGTTCTTC. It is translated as CASSLVAGHYNEQFF.

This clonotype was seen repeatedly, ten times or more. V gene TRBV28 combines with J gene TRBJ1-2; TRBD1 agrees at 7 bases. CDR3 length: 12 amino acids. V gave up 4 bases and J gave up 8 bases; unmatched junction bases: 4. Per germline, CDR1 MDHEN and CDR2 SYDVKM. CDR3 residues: CASSSGTEGYTF. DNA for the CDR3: TGTGCCAGCAGTTCCGGGACAGAGGGCTACACCTTC.

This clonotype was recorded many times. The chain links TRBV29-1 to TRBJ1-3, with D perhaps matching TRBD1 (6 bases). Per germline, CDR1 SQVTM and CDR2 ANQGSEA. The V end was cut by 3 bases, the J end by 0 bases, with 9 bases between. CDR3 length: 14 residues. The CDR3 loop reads CSVDRGLSGNTIYF. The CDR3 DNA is TGCAGCGTTGACCGGGGGCTCTCTGGAAACACCATATATTTT.

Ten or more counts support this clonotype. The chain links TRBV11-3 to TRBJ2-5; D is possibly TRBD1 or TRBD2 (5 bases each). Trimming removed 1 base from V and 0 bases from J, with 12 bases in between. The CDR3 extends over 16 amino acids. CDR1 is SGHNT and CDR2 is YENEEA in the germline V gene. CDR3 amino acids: CASSLGDPRDQETQYF. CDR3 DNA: TGTGCCAGCAGCTTAGGGGACCCTAGGGACCAAGAGACCCAGTACTTC.

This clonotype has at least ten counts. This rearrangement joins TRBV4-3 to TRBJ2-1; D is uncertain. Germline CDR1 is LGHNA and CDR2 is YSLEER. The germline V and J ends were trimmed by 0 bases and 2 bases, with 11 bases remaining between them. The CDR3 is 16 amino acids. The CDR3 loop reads CASSQDSAGPYNEQFF. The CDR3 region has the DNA TGCGCCAGCAGCCAAGATTCGGCTGGACCCTACAATGAGCAGTTCTTC.

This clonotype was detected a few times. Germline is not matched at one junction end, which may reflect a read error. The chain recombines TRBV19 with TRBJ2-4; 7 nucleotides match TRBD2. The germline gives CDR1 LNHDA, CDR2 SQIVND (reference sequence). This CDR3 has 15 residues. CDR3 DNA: TGTGCCAGTAGTATAGGGGTAATGGCGGGGGTAGTCAAGGACTTC. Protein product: CASSIGVMAGVVKDF.